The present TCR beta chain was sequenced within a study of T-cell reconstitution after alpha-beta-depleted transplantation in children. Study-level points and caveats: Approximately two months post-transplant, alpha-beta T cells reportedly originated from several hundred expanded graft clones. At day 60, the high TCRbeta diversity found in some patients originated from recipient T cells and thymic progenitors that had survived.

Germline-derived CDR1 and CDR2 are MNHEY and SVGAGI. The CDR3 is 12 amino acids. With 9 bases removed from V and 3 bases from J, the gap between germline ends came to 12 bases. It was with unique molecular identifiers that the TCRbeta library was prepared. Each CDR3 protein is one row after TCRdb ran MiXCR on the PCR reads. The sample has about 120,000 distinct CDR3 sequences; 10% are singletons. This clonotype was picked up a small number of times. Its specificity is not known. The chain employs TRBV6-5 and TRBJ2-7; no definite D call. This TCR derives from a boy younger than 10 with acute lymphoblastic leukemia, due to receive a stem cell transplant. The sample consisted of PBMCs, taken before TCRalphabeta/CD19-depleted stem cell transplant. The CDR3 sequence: CASRSSIYEQYF. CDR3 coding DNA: TGTGCCAGTAGATCGAGTATCTACGAGCAGTACTTC.